Shown below are 24 T cell receptor beta chains from a single sample sequenced in a study of cytomegalovirus exposure and HLA in healthy donors. Amplification used 60 Vbeta primers and 13 Jbeta primers. TCRdb's table, derived via immunoSEQ multiplex PCR, lists solely in-frame clones and lacks some. The sample lists 150,000 or so clones; just under 80% were seen once. Material for sequencing was PBMCs. Every receptor here comes from a woman between 40 and 50 years old in good health and CMV-seropositive.

This chain connects TRBV18 to TRBJ1-4; tentative D call: TRBD1 (6 bases). Germline CDR1 KGHSH, CDR2 LQKENI. The CDR3 totals 15 residues. Trimming took off 2 bases at V and 6 bases at J, with 13 bases between the two ends. CDR3 nucleotide sequence: TGTGCCAGCTCACCAGGAGGCAGGGGTGATGAAAAACTGTTTTTT. Its translation: CASSPGGRGDEKLFF.

The chain couples TRBV11-2 to TRBJ2-3; no reliable D call. The CDR3 sequence is 14 residues long. The germline CDR1 and CDR2 sequences are SGHAT and FQNNGV. The ends were cut back, 4 bases at V and 8 bases at J, with 16 bases in the middle. The CDR3 loop is CASSSAMVRGTQYF. Here the CDR3 DNA reads TGTGCCAGCAGCTCCGCAATGGTCCGCGGTACGCAGTATTTT.

V gene TRBV11-2 combines with J gene TRBJ2-1; possibly TRBD1 for D (5 bases). Per the germline V gene, CDR1 is SGHAT and CDR2 is FQNNGV. The CDR3 length is 13 residues. V was cut by 7 bases and J by 2 bases, with 9 bases left in between. The CDR3 spells CASTKGTYNEQFF. The CDR3 region has the DNA TGTGCCAGCACGAAGGGGACCTACAATGAGCAGTTCTTC.

The J gene is TRBJ2-3, the V gene TRBV11-3, with D possibly matching TRBD1 (6 bases). CDR3 length: 13 amino acids. Germline CDR1 SGHNT, CDR2 YENEEA. V was cut by 9 bases and J by 2 bases, with 12 bases left in between. As DNA, the CDR3 is TGTGCCAGTTCGGACAGACACACAGATACGCAGTATTTT. Its translation: CASSDRHTDTQYF.

The chain carries TRBV19 and TRBJ2-5; D perhaps matches TRBD2 (6 bases). Germline values: CDR1 LNHDA, CDR2 SQIVND (reference sequence). CDR3 size: 15 residues. V was clipped by 3 bases and J by 2 bases, with 13 bases between them. CDR3 nucleotide sequence: TGTGCCAGTAGTATGGGGAGCGGGCGACAAGAGACCCAGTACTTC. This encodes CASSMGSGRQETQYF.

The rearrangement uses TRBV5-5 and TRBJ2-6; D is perhaps TRBD2 (5 bases). The V gene lost 2 bases and the J gene lost 0 bases, with 6 bases spanning the gap. The CDR3 runs 15 residues. Germline V gene data show CDR1 as SGHKS and CDR2 as YYEKEE (reference sequence). CDR3 DNA: TGTGCCAGCAGCTTCAGCGGCTCTGGGGCCAACGTCCTGACTTTC. Amino acid sequence: CASSFSGSGANVLTF.

V usage is TRBV19 and J usage is TRBJ2-7; 11 bases are a match to TRBD2. The germline V gene encodes CDR1 LNHDA and CDR2 SQIVND (reference sequence). This CDR3 spans 14 amino acids. The V gene end was trimmed by 8 bases and the J gene end by 6 bases; junction bases not matched to a gene: 9. The CDR3 is CASSLAGGSFEQYF. In DNA, the CDR3 is TGTGCCAGTTCGCTAGCGGGGGGTAGTTTCGAGCAGTACTTC.

Regarding this clone: This CDR3 is also generated by other DNA sequences in the sample. The chain has TRBV7-2 and TRBJ1-3, with 9 bases matching TRBD1. The germline V gene has CDR1 SGHTA and CDR2 FQGNSA. The CDR3 covers 15 residues. With 3 bases clipped from V and 4 bases from J, the junction kept 4 bases outside the gene matches. The CDR3 bases are TGTGCCAGCAGCTTCGGGACAGGGAAGGGAAACACCATATATTTT. Translating it yields CASSFGTGKGNTIYF.

This chain uses TRBV6-5 with TRBJ1-2; tentative D call: TRBD1 (5 bases). This CDR3 is 12 amino acids long. Germline lookup yields CDR1 MNHEY and CDR2 SVGAGI. V lost 8 bases, J lost 9 bases, and 16 bases lay in between. The CDR3 here is CASGAGPHSYTF. The CDR3 DNA sequence: TGTGCCAGCGGGGCCGGTCCGCATAGCTACACCTTC.

The chain has TRBV4-1 and TRBJ1-2; D is possibly TRBD1 (5 bases). CDR1 is MGHRA, CDR2 YSYEKL, per germline. V shed 5 bases and J shed 0 bases, with 16 bases lying between them. The CDR3 loop spans 16 amino acids. CDR3 nucleotide sequence: TGCGCCAGCAGCTCACCGCGCAGGGTAGCTAACTATGGCTACACCTTC. This codes for CASSSPRRVANYGYTF.

The rearrangement uses TRBV5-4 and TRBJ2-6; tentatively, D is TRBD2 (6 bases). The CDR3 contains 17 residues. Trimming took 0 bases from V and 1 from J, leaving 11 bases between them. CDR1 is SGHNT and CDR2 is YYREEE in the germline V gene (reference sequence). This chain's CDR3 is CASSLVGGMSGANVLTF. CDR3 DNA: TGTGCCAGCAGCTTGGTGGGGGGAATGTCTGGGGCCAACGTCCTGACTTTC.

In nucleotides, the CDR3 is TGTGCCAGCAGCTTTATCAGGGGTGGCACAGATACGCAGTATTTT. Translating gives CASSFIRGGTDTQYF. The rearrangement uses TRBV27 and TRBJ2-3, with a weak D call TRBD1 (6 bases). The CDR3 runs 15 residues. CDR1 is MNHEY and CDR2 is SMNVEV in the germline V gene (reference sequence). V lost 6 bases to trimming and J lost 1 base, with 14 bases between them.

The V gene is TRBV2, the J gene TRBJ1-4, with D maybe TRBD1 (6 bases). Looked up from germline, CDR1 is SNHLY and CDR2 is FYNNEI. The V end lost 6 bases, the J end lost 8 bases, and 10 bases lay between the germline ends. CDR3 size: 12 residues. The CDR3 DNA sequence: TGTGCCAGCAGGATCGACAGGGAAAAACTGTTTTTT. This codes for CASRIDREKLFF.

The chain carries TRBV11-2 and TRBJ2-1, with 14 nucleotides matching TRBD2. The V segment lost 3 bases and the J segment 8 bases; nucleotides outside the gene matches: 9. The CDR3 sequence is 17 residues long. Germline loops: CDR1 SGHAT, CDR2 FQNNGV. CDR3 DNA sequence: TGTGCCAGCAGCTTGACGACAGGGACTAGCGGGAGCTATGAGCAGTTCTTC. This translates into CASSLTTGTSGSYEQFF.

This chain joins TRBV5-8 and TRBJ2-2, with 10 bases that match TRBD2. Per the germline V gene, CDR1 is SGHTS and CDR2 is YDEGEE. After removal of 4 bases from V and 0 bases from J, the junction contained 3 bases not matched to a gene. CDR3 length equals 16 residues. DNA of the CDR3: TGTGCCAGCAGCCGTCTAGCGGGGGCGAACACCGGGGAGCTGTTTTTT. This sequence encodes CASSRLAGANTGELFF.

The CDR3, as DNA: TGTGCCAGCAGTTACTCGGAGCGGGGCACTGAAGCTTTCTTT. It yields the protein CASSYSERGTEAFF. The chain uses TRBV6-5 and TRBJ1-1, with D uncertain. In germline, CDR1 is MNHEY, CDR2 SVGAGI. V shed 0 bases and J shed 4 bases, with 9 bases lying between them. CDR3 size: 14 residues.

The V and J genes are TRBV7-2 and TRBJ2-7; no firm D call. Germline V gives CDR1 SGHTA, CDR2 FQGNSA. Trimming stripped 1 base from V and 2 bases from J, with 6 bases between. This CDR3 comprises 13 residues. CDR3: CASSLVLAYEQYF. Here the CDR3 DNA reads TGTGCCAGCAGCTTAGTATTAGCCTACGAGCAGTACTTC.

This clone was observed a handful of times. The chain recombines TRBV6-1 with TRBJ1-2; D may be TRBD1 (5 bases). V lost 6 bases and J lost 4, with 12 bases in between. CDR3 length: 13 residues. Germline V lookup: CDR1 MNHNS, CDR2 SASEGT. CDR3 region: CASRETAIYGYTF. CDR3 in DNA: TGTGCCAGCAGGGAGACAGCAATCTATGGCTACACCTTC.

The chain couples TRBV20-1 to TRBJ2-3; the D gene is possibly TRBD1 (6 bases). The CDR3 is made up of 11 amino acids. CDR1 and CDR2 (germline): DFQATT, SNEGSKA (reference sequence). The V and J ends lost 3 bases and 9 bases respectively, with 10 bases between them. CDR3 residues: CSASWQGTQYF. The DNA of the CDR3 is TGCAGTGCTAGCTGGCAGGGGACGCAGTATTTT.

This clone was seen a handful of times. The chain joins TRBV4-3 to TRBJ1-2; D is ambiguous. The CDR3 is made up of 14 amino acids. V dropped 0 bases and J dropped 7 bases, with 12 bases sitting between them. Germline V lookup: CDR1 LGHNA, CDR2 YSLEER. CDR3 DNA sequence: TGCGCCAGCAGCCAAGATACGGGGTCAGGTGGCTACACCTTC. It encodes CASSQDTGSGGYTF.

The chain recombines TRBV28 with TRBJ1-1; a weak D match, TRBD1 (6 bases). CDR1 is MDHEN, CDR2 SYDVKM, per germline. The CDR3 extends over 15 amino acids. The germline V and J ends were trimmed by 2 bases and 5 bases, with 15 bases remaining between them. CDR3: CASSLPQGIGTEAFF. The CDR3 nucleotides read TGTGCCAGCAGTTTACCTCAGGGGATCGGGACTGAAGCTTTCTTT.

The gene calls are TRBV27 and TRBJ1-2; 8 bases line up with TRBD1. The CDR3 has 15 amino acids. Per germline, CDR1 MNHEY and CDR2 SMNVEV (reference sequence). V gave up 11 bases and J gave up 2 bases; unmatched junction bases: 13. The CDR3 loop is CASLNLGQANYGYTF. The CDR3 bases are TGTGCCTCCTTGAATCTGGGACAGGCAAACTATGGCTACACCTTC.

The chain links TRBV5-4 to TRBJ2-2; the D gene is possibly TRBD1 (6 bases). Trimming shortened V by 5 bases and J by 4 bases, and 12 bases separated the two germline ends. CDR1 and CDR2 (germline): SGHNT, YYREEE (reference sequence). The CDR3 spans 14 residues. CDR3 DNA: TGTGCCAGCAGTCGTCGGGACATCACCGGGGAGCTGTTTTTT. Amino acids: CASSRRDITGELFF.

Written as DNA, the CDR3 is TGTGCCAGCAGCCAAATCCAGTCAAGAGAAGCTTTCTTT. As protein: CASSQIQSREAFF. This chain uses TRBV6-5 with TRBJ1-1; D ambiguous. CDR3 length: 13 residues. With 6 bases removed from V and 8 bases from J, the gap between germline ends came to 16 bases. Germline CDR1 MNHEY, CDR2 SVGAGI.